This T cell receptor beta chain was documented in a study of control samples from healthy donors and cancer patients. Method: immunoSEQ multiplex PCR; TCRdb's copy keeps in-frame clones and lacks some. The sample consists of 100,000 to 150,000 clones, 90% to 95% of them appearing once. V dropped 4 bases and J dropped 3; count of bases not matched to a gene: 7. The CDR3 has 16 residues. Germline assignment: CDR1 SGHDN and CDR2 FVKESK. The source is a man between 45 and 60 years old with head and neck cancer. This sequence joins TRBV14 and TRBJ2-4; 9 bases fit TRBD2. The specimen sequenced was PBMCs. The CDR3 sequence is CASSPLQRGVKNIQYF. DNA for the CDR3: TGTGCCAGCAGCCCCCTCCAGCGGGGGGTCAAAAACATTCAGTACTTC.